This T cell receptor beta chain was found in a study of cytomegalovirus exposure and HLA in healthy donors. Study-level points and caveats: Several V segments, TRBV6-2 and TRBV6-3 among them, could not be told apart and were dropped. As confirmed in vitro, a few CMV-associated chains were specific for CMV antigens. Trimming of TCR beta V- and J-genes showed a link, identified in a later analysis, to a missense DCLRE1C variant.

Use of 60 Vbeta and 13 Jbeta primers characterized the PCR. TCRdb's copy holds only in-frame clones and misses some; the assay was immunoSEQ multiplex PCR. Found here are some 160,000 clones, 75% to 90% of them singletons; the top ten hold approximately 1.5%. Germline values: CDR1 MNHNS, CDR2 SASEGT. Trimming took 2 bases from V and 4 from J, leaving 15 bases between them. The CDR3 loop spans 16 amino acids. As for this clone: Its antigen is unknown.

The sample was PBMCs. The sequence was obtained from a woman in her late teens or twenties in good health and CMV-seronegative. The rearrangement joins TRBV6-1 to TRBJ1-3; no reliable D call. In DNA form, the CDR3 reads TGTGCCAGCAGTGAACGCGTCGAAATTGCCGGAAACACCATATATTTT. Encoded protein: CASSERVEIAGNTIYF.